A single sample gave rise to the 5 T cell receptor beta chains below, sequenced in a study of cytomegalovirus exposure and HLA in healthy donors (dated by TCRdb to about 2017). To prepare the library, the immunoSEQ multiplex PCR assay was applied. For the multiplex PCR, a mixture combining 60 forward primers for TCR Vbeta segments and 13 reverse primers for TCR Jbeta segments was used. The source is immuneACCESS, and TCRdb retained only in-frame sequences with V and J called. Part of the clones is not carried over; for the studies checked, unresolved V genes explain less than half of this, and the remainder is unexplained. A total of tens of thousands of clones appear in this sample, roughly 70% of them only once. The top ten clones comprise approximately 9% of the sample. Sequencing was done on a sample of PBMCs. These receptors originate from a man between 40 and 49 years old in good health and CMV-seropositive.

This clone was counted between two and nine times. Here the CDR3 DNA reads TGTGCCAGCAGTTCTCGGAGGGGCGTTTATGGCTACACCTTC. Translation gives CASSSRRGVYGYTF. The chain uses TRBV28 and TRBJ1-2, with D perhaps matching TRBD1 (5 bases). The CDR3 consists of 14 residues. Trimming took 4 bases from V and 5 from J, leaving 14 bases between them. CDR1 and CDR2 from the germline V gene are MDHEN and SYDVKM.

This clone was counted only a few times. V gene TRBV7-9 combines with J gene TRBJ1-1; TRBD1 is a possible D gene (5 bases). CDR1 and CDR2 from the germline V gene are SEHNR and FQNEAQ (reference sequence). V lost 1 base to trimming and J lost 3 bases, with 18 bases between them. The CDR3 consists of 17 residues. The CDR3 is CASSLGLGGRGDTEAFF. In DNA form, the CDR3 reads TGTGCCAGCAGCTTAGGGTTGGGGGGACGAGGGGACACTGAAGCTTTCTTT.

The chain couples TRBV28 to TRBJ2-4, with no clear D. Trimming left V 6 bases short and J 0 bases short, with 6 bases between. The CDR3 consists of 13 residues. CDR1 and CDR2 from the germline V gene are MDHEN and SYDVKM. CDR3 sequence: CASSGSAKNIQYF. CDR3 coding DNA: TGTGCCAGCAGCGGGTCAGCCAAAAACATTCAGTACTTC.

The J gene is TRBJ1-4, the V gene TRBV5-6; D might be TRBD1 (6 bases). V dropped 0 bases and J dropped 7 bases, with 10 bases sitting between them. The germline V gene encodes CDR1 SGHDT and CDR2 YYEEEE. CDR3 length: 14 amino acids. The CDR3 region has the DNA TGTGCCAGCAGCTTGGGGTGGGACACTGAAAAACTGTTTTTT. It specifies CASSLGWDTEKLFF.

This chain connects TRBV11-2 to TRBJ2-7, with 7 nucleotides matching TRBD1. The CDR3 contains 18 residues. The V gene end was trimmed by 1 base and the J gene end by 5 bases; junction bases not matched to a gene: 17. Germline CDR1 SGHAT, CDR2 FQNNGV. CDR3 sequence (DNA): TGTGCCAGCAGCTTAGGGCCACAGGGGCCAGGTGGGTTAAACGAGCAGTACTTC. It yields the protein CASSLGPQGPGGLNEQYF. The full variable domain, completed using reference TRBV11-2 and TRBJ2-7, is EAGVAQSPRYKIIEKRQSVAFWCNPISGHATLYWYQQILGQGPKLLIQFQNNGVVDDSQLPKDRFSAERLKGVDSTLKIQPAKLEDSAVYLCASSLGPQGPGGLNEQYFGPGTRLTVT.